This T cell receptor beta chain emerged from a study of naive and memory T cell subsets (dated by TCRdb to about 2017). Looking at the study overall: An open-source, UMI-based TCR alpha and beta sequencing pipeline was applied to sorted naive and memory peripheral blood T cell subsets. The functional CMV T cell responses agreed completely with IgG serology results. RNA was DNase-treated and reverse transcribed with TCR constant-region primers, mostly using SuperScript III. Here is what the overall study found, with its caveats: After error correction, only a single occurrence was seen for over 95% of naive TCR sequences, so much steeper abundance distributions were produced than in memory subsets. RNA-based TCR counts may be affected by expression changes linked to T cell activation and differentiation. A power law was followed by TCR abundance, with an exponent that differed between naive and memory subsets but was consistent across the three individuals. The repertoire findings for the naive and memory subsets could not be validated against a ground truth because none was available. A few larger clonotypes were present in naive repertoires, particularly the CD8 repertoires, and these clonotypes were possibly memory cells re-expressing CD45RA. In both CD4 and CD8 cells, a rise in Gini index and a fall in Shannon and inverse Simpson diversity were observed from naive through CM, EM and EMRA. Each clonotype was defined as a single alpha or beta chain sequence rather than as a paired alpha/beta receptor.

Remarks on this clonotype: Its recognized antigen is unknown. There are no base qualities to consult, and no much larger clone falls within one base.

The library was made by UMI-ligation and nested PCR. The beta constant-region primer was an equimolar mix of two oligonucleotides covering both TRBC1 and TRBC2. A single-stranded oligonucleotide bearing the SP2 primer plus a 12-nucleotide UMI was ligated onto the 3' end of the cDNA by T4 RNA ligase 1. The ligated cDNA went through four rounds of PCR with nested alpha and beta constant-region primers together with the SP2 primer. Incubation of the ligation reaction lasted roughly 19-25 hours at 16 degrees C. To avoid over-amplification, PCR2 was usually performed as a SYBR Green qPCR and halted once a predetermined threshold was reached. Every purification after the first one was done using Agencourt AMPure XP magnetic beads. Library amounts were measured by Qubit and library quality was assessed on a TapeStation, where the main peak was expected at around 650 bp. Pooled libraries were sequenced on an Illumina MiSeq using v2 2x251 paired-end kits, and typically roughly 0.85-2.2 million reads were obtained per sample. Each sample was pooled at 4 nM, and roughly 4.5-7.5% PhiX was included to help cluster recognition. On the study's bioinformatics: FASTQ reads processed by Demultiplexor were assigned V and J genes by Decombinator through tag matching that tolerated a single base-pair mismatch. Collapsinator relied on UMIs to fix sequencing errors as well as frequency errors caused by PCR heterogeneity. TCRs were translated and CDR3s were extracted from the conserved cysteine to the FGXG phenylalanine by CDR3Translator, with non-productive sequences being flagged. Repertoires were subsampled to equal numbers of UMI-defined TCRs before Gini, Shannon entropy and inverse Simpson indices were calculated. Clonotype abundance distributions were fitted to a power law by maximum likelihood within the linear range. For one naive CD8 sample, the pipeline and MIGEC produced similar UMI counts, unique TCR numbers and clonal distributions. One analysis removed from the naive repertoire any naive TCRs that were also found in any memory subset from the same donor. A set of some 7,600 CMV-associated CDR3 sequences, compiled from VDJdb and a published dataset, was used to search the repertoires. TCRdb redid the processing of the public reads, applying fastp at Q25 and MiXCR, and retained in-frame beta chains. A single entry per CDR3 protein holds the most common genes and DNA from its merged rows. Clone size and V and J calls follow TCRdb, not the original study. The sample profile shows some 150,000 distinct CDR3 sequences; around 15% of them were found once. More than 0.13% of the sample belongs to the ten largest clones.

From the second PCR step on, the TCR alpha and beta chain libraries were amplified in separate reactions. To determine each donor's CMV status, fresh PBMCs were stimulated overnight with CMV viral lysate, and IFNgamma production from CD4+ T cells was then assessed. Using Miltenyi beads, CD4 T cells were first positively selected, and CD8 T cells were then positively selected from the CD4-negative fraction. Cells were stained for CD3, CD4, CD8, CD45RA, CD27 and a live/dead dye and were sorted on a BD Aria II into four subsets based on CD45RA and CD27. Blood came from a few healthy volunteers, each fractionated into CD4 and CD8 T cells and then into four differentiation subsets. About 120 ml of peripheral blood was drawn per donor, and PBMC were isolated by Ficoll-Paque PLUS density-gradient centrifugation. Sorted cells were lysed in RLT buffer, and RNA was extracted with a Qiagen RNeasy kit and stored at -80°C.

In the germline V gene, CDR1 corresponds to SGHTA and CDR2 to FQGTGA. Germline trimming: 3 bases from V, 0 bases from J; junction bases outside gene matches: 1. The CDR3 runs 15 residues from the cysteine to the phenylalanine. The read is trimmed to its CDR3 DNA, 45 bases read in frame from base 1. The rearranged chain carries TRBV7-3 and TRBJ2-2, with 7 bases in between that match TRBD2. The sequence derives from a human donor in good health. Sequenced material: naive CD4+ T cells from blood. The cell subset or site label for this specimen denotes: naive T cells, CD45RA high CD27+. Read as DNA, the sequence is TGTGCCAGCAGCTTCGCGGGAGCGAACACCGGGGAGCTGTTTTTT. Translation gives CASSFAGANTGELFF.